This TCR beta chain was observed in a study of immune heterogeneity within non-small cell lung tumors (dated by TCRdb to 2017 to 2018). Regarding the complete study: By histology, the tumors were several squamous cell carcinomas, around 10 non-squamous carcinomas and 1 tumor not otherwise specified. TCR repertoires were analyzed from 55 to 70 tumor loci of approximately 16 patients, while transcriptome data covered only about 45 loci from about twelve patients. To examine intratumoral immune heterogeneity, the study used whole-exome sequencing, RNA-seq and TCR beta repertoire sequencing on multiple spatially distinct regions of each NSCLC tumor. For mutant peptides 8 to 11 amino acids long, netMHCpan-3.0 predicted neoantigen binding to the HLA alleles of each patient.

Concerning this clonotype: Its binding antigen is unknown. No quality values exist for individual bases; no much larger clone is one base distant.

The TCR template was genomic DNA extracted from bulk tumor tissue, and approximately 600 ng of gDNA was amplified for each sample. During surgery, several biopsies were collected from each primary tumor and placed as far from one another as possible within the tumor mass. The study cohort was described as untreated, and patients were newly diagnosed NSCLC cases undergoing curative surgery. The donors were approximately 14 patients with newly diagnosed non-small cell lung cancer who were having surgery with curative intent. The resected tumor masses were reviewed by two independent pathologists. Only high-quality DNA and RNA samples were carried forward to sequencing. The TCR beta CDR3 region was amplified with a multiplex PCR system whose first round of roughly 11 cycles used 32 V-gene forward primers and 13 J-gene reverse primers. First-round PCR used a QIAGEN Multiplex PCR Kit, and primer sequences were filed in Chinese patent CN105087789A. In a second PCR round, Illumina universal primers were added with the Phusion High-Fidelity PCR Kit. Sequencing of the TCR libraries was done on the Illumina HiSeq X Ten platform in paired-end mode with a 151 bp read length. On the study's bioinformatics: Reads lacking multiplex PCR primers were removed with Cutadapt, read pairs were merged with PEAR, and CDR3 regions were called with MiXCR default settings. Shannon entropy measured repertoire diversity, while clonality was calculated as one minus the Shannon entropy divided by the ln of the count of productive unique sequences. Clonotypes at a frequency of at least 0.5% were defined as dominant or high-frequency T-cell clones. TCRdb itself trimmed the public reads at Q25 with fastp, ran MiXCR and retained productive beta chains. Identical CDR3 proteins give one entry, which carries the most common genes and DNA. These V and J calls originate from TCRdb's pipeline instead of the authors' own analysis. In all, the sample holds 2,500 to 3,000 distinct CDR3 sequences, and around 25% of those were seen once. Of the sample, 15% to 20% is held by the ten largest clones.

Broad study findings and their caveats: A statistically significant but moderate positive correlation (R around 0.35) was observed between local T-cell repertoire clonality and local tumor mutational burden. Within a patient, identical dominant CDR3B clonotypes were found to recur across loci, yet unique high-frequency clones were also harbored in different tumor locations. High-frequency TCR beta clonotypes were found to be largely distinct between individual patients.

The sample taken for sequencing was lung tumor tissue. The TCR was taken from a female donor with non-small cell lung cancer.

The CDR3 in this case is CASNGGLGGNTEAFF. The DNA is TGCGCCAGCAACGGGGGGCTTGGTGGGAACACTGAAGCTTTCTTT. In this chain, TRBV10-2 is recombined with TRBJ1-1; TRBD1 is a weak D gene call, 6 bases matching. The CDR1 and CDR2 encoded by the germline V gene are WSHSY and SAAADI. From the cysteine up to the phenylalanine, the CDR3 has a length of 15 residues. The entry retains the CDR3 DNA only, 45 bases that are in frame from base 1. Trimming removed 7 bases from V and 1 base from J, leaving 16 bases between the germline ends.